The 20 T cell receptor beta chains listed next were all sequenced from one sample in a study of T-cell memory formation after mild COVID-19. MiXCR, applied by TCRdb to the 5' RACE reads, yields one record per CDR3 protein. The sample consists of about 250,000 distinct CDR3 sequences, over 15% of them appearing once. Sequenced input: PBMCs or a T cell subset sorted from them (not recorded which). Receptors originate from a young man who had mild COVID-19 (a few samples of this study predate the infection). Cell type and time point are not known.

This chain links TRBV7-9 with TRBJ1-1, with D possibly being TRBD1 (5 bases). This CDR3 contains 12 residues. Germline values: CDR1 SEHNR, CDR2 FQNEAQ (reference sequence). Trimming left V 7 bases short and J 3 bases short, with 9 bases between. The CDR3 spells CASMGGYTEAFF. The DNA for the CDR3 is TGTGCCAGCATGGGGGGTTACACTGAAGCTTTCTTT.

This clonotype was counted once. A much larger clone lies a single base off, so this may be a read error. The CDR3 loop reads CASSIQGASNEQFF. The CDR3 DNA sequence: TGTGCCAGCAGCATACAGGGGGCTAGCAATGAGCAGTTCTTC. The chain has TRBV7-9 and TRBJ2-1, with 9 bases identical to TRBD1. Germline CDR1 reads SEHNR; CDR2 reads FQNEAQ (reference sequence). This CDR3 is 14 amino acids long. Trimming removed 5 bases from V and 6 bases from J; junction bases left unmatched: 5. Full variable domain (missing parts from reference TRBV7-9 and TRBJ2-1): DTGVSQNPRHKITKRGQNVTFRCDPISEHNRLYWYRQTLGQGPEFLTYFQNEAQLEKSRLLSDRFSAERPKGSFSTLEIQRTEQGDSAMYLCASSIQGASNEQFFGPGTRLTVL.

This rearrangement joins TRBV4-3 to TRBJ1-5; a possible D gene is TRBD1 (5 bases). V dropped 4 bases and J dropped 3 bases, with 19 bases sitting between them. Per the germline V gene, CDR1 is LGHNA and CDR2 is YSLEER. The CDR3 runs 17 residues. CDR3 nucleotide sequence: TGCGCCAGCAGCCGAGATGCGTTTAGGGGAGACAATCAGCCCCAGCATTTT. The encoded protein is CASSRDAFRGDNQPQHF.

The table lists this clonotype with a few counts. V is TRBV4-1 and J is TRBJ2-1, with a possible D match to TRBD2 (5 bases). V lost 3 bases and J lost 0, with 12 bases in between. Germline V gives CDR1 MGHRA, CDR2 YSYEKL. This CDR3 has 16 residues. The CDR3 here is CASSHPVGSSYNEQFF. Written as DNA, the CDR3 is TGCGCCAGCAGCCACCCGGTTGGGAGCTCCTACAATGAGCAGTTCTTC.

This clonotype was observed at least ten times. This rearrangement joins TRBV6-5 to TRBJ2-3; a weak D match, TRBD2 (6 bases). V dropped 2 bases and J dropped 6 bases, with 9 bases sitting between them. This CDR3 spans 13 amino acids. The germline gives CDR1 MNHEY, CDR2 SVGAGI. The CDR3 DNA follows: TGTGCCAGCAGTTACCCGGGAGCCGATACGCAGTATTTT. Encoded protein: CASSYPGADTQYF.

This clonotype was found a few times. This chain connects TRBV20-1 to TRBJ2-2, with TRBD2 matching over 8 bases. The J segment lost 6 bases and the V segment lost 0 bases, leaving 6 bases of the junction unmatched. This CDR3 is 15 amino acids long. Germline lookup yields CDR1 DFQATT and CDR2 SNEGSKA (reference sequence). The CDR3 region is CSARDAMRGAGELFF. In DNA form, the CDR3 reads TGCAGTGCTAGAGACGCAATGCGGGGGGCCGGGGAGCTGTTTTTT.

The chain is built from TRBV4-1 and TRBJ2-7, with a possible D match to TRBD2 (6 bases). V was shortened by 3 bases and J by 2 bases, with 14 bases between the two germline ends. The CDR3 is 15 amino acids. The germline gives CDR1 MGHRA, CDR2 YSYEKL. CDR3 region: CASSQRGGATYEQYF. In DNA, the CDR3 is TGCGCCAGCAGCCAGAGAGGAGGGGCCACCTACGAGCAGTACTTC.

This clonotype was counted between two and nine times. Written as DNA, the CDR3 is TGCGCCAGCAGCGTGGGACAGGGGGCTAACGAGCAGTACGTC. It yields the protein CASSVGQGANEQYV. This chain uses TRBV5-1 with TRBJ2-7; 12 bases map to TRBD1. CDR1 SGHRS and CDR2 YFSETQ come from the germline V gene. Trimming at V came to 4 bases and at J to 5 bases, leaving 4 bases not matched to a gene. CDR3 length: 14 amino acids.

The gene calls are TRBV11-2 and TRBJ2-2; possibly TRBD1 or TRBD2 for D (5 bases each). V was trimmed by 5 bases and J by 8 bases, leaving 12 bases between them. Germline V gene sequence: CDR1 SGHAT, CDR2 FQNNGV. The CDR3 spans 13 residues. Here the CDR3 DNA reads TGTGCCAGCAGCCAGGGACCTAGGGGGGAGCTGTTTTTT. Amino acid sequence: CASSQGPRGELFF.

There are a few counts of this clonotype. The J gene is TRBJ2-7, the V gene TRBV20-1; D possibly corresponds to TRBD2 (6 bases). This CDR3 region has 14 residues. Germline V gene data show CDR1 as DFQATT and CDR2 as SNEGSKA (reference sequence). The DNA for the CDR3 is TGCAGCCCCCGGGCGGGGCCCAGCTCCTACGAGCAGTACGTC. It encodes CSPRAGPSSYEQYV.

This sequence joins TRBV7-6 and TRBJ2-7, with 8 bases identical to TRBD1. This CDR3 spans 14 amino acids. J lost 5 bases, V lost 5 bases, and 8 bases had no gene match. Germline V lookup: CDR1 SGHVS, CDR2 FNYEAQ. CDR3 in amino acids: CASSLTGVRDEQYF. The CDR3 bases are TGTGCCAGCAGCCTGACAGGGGTTCGCGACGAGCAGTACTTC.

In this sample, this clonotype turned up a few times. The chain combines TRBV15 with TRBJ2-2; D is undetermined. Germline CDR1 and CDR2: LNHNV and YYDKDF (reference sequence). V shed 1 base and J shed 7 bases, with 7 bases lying between them. The CDR3 runs 13 residues. CDR3 sequence reads: CATSRAEFGELFF. In DNA form, the CDR3 reads TGTGCCACCAGCAGAGCGGAATTCGGGGAGCTGTTTTTT.

On this clonotype itself: One end of the junction is discordant with germline, which a read error may explain. CDR3 amino acids: CASGVGTDTQYF. The CDR3 bases are TGTGCCAGCGGGGTGGGCACAGATACGCAGTATTTT. The chain carries TRBV5-1 and TRBJ2-3; TRBD2 agrees at 7 bases. Germline CDR1 SGHRS, CDR2 YFSETQ. CDR3 length: 12 residues.

In DNA, the CDR3 is TGCGCCAGCAGCCAAGATACAGCTCGAGGCTATGGCTACACCTTC. Amino acid sequence: CASSQDTARGYGYTF. This rearrangement joins TRBV4-1 to TRBJ1-2, with no clear D. V lost 0 bases to trimming and J lost 4 bases, with 12 bases between them. The length of the CDR3 is 15 residues. Germline CDR1 reads MGHRA; CDR2 reads YSYEKL.

This clonotype was recorded a few times. The chain carries TRBV20-1 and TRBJ1-5; D is possibly TRBD1 (5 bases). V dropped 0 bases and J dropped 7 bases, with 10 bases sitting between them. The CDR3 consists of 13 residues. Per the germline V gene, CDR1 is DFQATT and CDR2 is SNEGSKA (reference sequence). CDR3 in DNA: TGCAGTGCTAGAGAACTTGCAGGGCAGCCCCAGCATTTT. It encodes CSARELAGQPQHF.

The CDR3: CSARDWMDEKLFF. The CDR3 region has the DNA TGCAGTGCTAGAGATTGGATGGATGAAAAACTGTTTTTT. The chain uses TRBV20-1 and TRBJ1-4; D ambiguous. Trimming pared 0 bases from V and 6 bases from J, leaving 8 bases between. Germline V CDR1 and CDR2: DFQATT, SNEGSKA (reference sequence). This CDR3 contains 13 residues.

This chain connects TRBV27 to TRBJ2-7, with D possibly matching TRBD1 (6 bases). Per the germline V gene, CDR1 is MNHEY and CDR2 is SMNVEV (reference sequence). This CDR3 is built from 13 residues. V was trimmed by 3 bases and J by 3 bases, leaving 9 bases between them. CDR3 DNA sequence: TGTGCCAGCAGTTTGAAGGGGGTCTACGAGCAGTACTTC. Translated, it gives CASSLKGVYEQYF.

This clonotype was seen ten or more times. This sequence joins TRBV5-6 and TRBJ1-2; 7 nucleotides line up with TRBD1. Germline trimming cut 5 bases from V and 8 bases from J; bases unmatched to any gene: 3. Germline CDR1 SGHDT, CDR2 YYEEEE. CDR3 length: 11 residues. CDR3 region: CASREGAGYTF. For the CDR3, the DNA is TGTGCCAGCAGAGAGGGGGCAGGCTACACCTTC.

This clonotype showed up just a few times. This chain links TRBV7-6 with TRBJ2-1; 8 positions agree with TRBD2. Trimming took 1 base from V and 8 from J; bases not matched to a gene: 10. This CDR3 has 16 amino acids. The germline CDR1 and CDR2 sequences are SGHVS and FNYEAQ. The chain's CDR3 is CASSLVGSSGPDEQFF. CDR3 bases: TGTGCCAGCAGCTTAGTGGGGTCTAGCGGGCCCGATGAGCAGTTCTTC.

V and J are TRBV18 and TRBJ1-2; D not resolved. In germline, CDR1 is KGHSH, CDR2 LQKENI. The CDR3 length is 12 residues. V was trimmed by 3 bases and J by 5 bases, leaving 7 bases between them. Written as DNA, the CDR3 is TGTGCCAGCTCACCTCAACAGTATGGCTACACCTTC. It codes for CASSPQQYGYTF.